This TCR beta chain was recovered during a study of patients and donors after allogeneic stem cell transplantation. The CDR3 length is 14 residues. Trimming removed 6 bases at V and 0 bases at J, with 9 bases between. The germline CDR1 and CDR2 sequences are SGHRS and YFSETQ. TCRdb recomputed calls from the RT-PCR reads with MiXCR, one row per CDR3 protein. The sample gives about a million distinct CDR3 sequences, more than 15% of which show up once; 5% to 6.5% is in the top ten. V usage is TRBV5-1 and J usage is TRBJ2-2, with D possibly matching TRBD1 (6 bases). Sequencing input: blood, either unsorted or a sorted T cell fraction (not recorded which). The TCR comes from a human donor who was either an allogeneic HSCT recipient or a stem cell or donor lymphocyte infusion donor (not recorded which). It is not recorded whose cells these are; they may come from a transplant donor. CDR3 coding DNA: TGCGCCAGCAAGGGGGTTCCGAACACCGGGGAGCTGTTTTTT. Amino acids: CASKGVPNTGELFF.